This entry lists 27 T cell receptor beta chains sequenced from one sample in a study of cytomegalovirus exposure and HLA in healthy donors. The PCR had 60 Vbeta and 13 Jbeta primers. Profiling relied on immunoSEQ multiplex PCR, and the TCRdb table lists in-frame clones only, not all of them. Of fewer than 250,000 clones listed, 70% to 75% are singletons. Sequenced input: PBMCs. The receptor set was obtained from a young woman in good health and CMV-seropositive.

The chain links TRBV20-1 to TRBJ1-1; D is ambiguous. The CDR3 covers 10 residues. V lost 3 bases and J lost 5, with 4 bases in between. CDR1 and CDR2 (germline): DFQATT, SNEGSKA (reference sequence). The CDR3 coding sequence is TGCAGTGCTAGGAGGACTGAAGCTTTCTTT. It specifies CSARRTEAFF.

The chain joins TRBV28 to TRBJ2-7; 7 bases are a match to TRBD2. This CDR3 is built from 16 residues. Germline lookup yields CDR1 MDHEN and CDR2 SYDVKM. Trimming at V came to 1 base and at J to 6 bases, leaving 12 bases not matched to a gene. For the CDR3, the DNA is TGTGCCAGCAGTTTATTATCGGCGGGAGTACTGTTCGAGCAGTACTTC. Protein: CASSLLSAGVLFEQYF.

This clone has just a few counts. The chain employs TRBV2 and TRBJ1-3; D is unclear. V shed 5 bases and J shed 4 bases, with 12 bases lying between them. The CDR3 covers 14 residues. Germline V gene lookup returns CDR1 SNHLY and CDR2 FYNNEI. CDR3 coding DNA: TGTGCCAGCAGTCGGTCCGCGGCGGGAAACACCATATATTTT. Amino acid sequence: CASSRSAAGNTIYF.

The gene calls are TRBV6-6 and TRBJ1-3; TRBD1 matches 8 bases. The CDR3 runs 16 residues. CDR1 is MNHNY and CDR2 is SVGAGI in the germline V gene (reference sequence). Unmatched junction bases numbered 9, after V lost 0 bases and J lost 8 bases. CDR3 coding DNA: TGTGCCAGCAGTTACTCGGCTGCAGGGGGCGATGACACCATATATTTT. This translates into CASSYSAAGGDDTIYF.

CDR3 loop: CASSPFGAGTTYEQYF. Written as DNA, the CDR3 is TGTGCCAGCTCACCCTTCGGGGCTGGGACAACCTACGAGCAGTACTTC. This sequence joins TRBV18 and TRBJ2-7; possibly TRBD1 for D (6 bases). The germline gives CDR1 KGHSH, CDR2 LQKENI. The CDR3 sequence is 16 residues long. The V end lost 3 bases, the J end lost 2 bases, and 17 bases lay between the germline ends.

The gene calls are TRBV5-5 and TRBJ2-5; D might be TRBD1 (6 bases). Germline CDR1 and CDR2: SGHKS and YYEKEE (reference sequence). The CDR3 is made up of 12 amino acids. V lost 7 bases to trimming and J lost 2 bases, with 9 bases between them. The CDR3, as DNA: TGTGCCAGCGGGGGCGGACAAGAGACCCAGTACTTC. Encoded protein: CASGGGQETQYF.

V and J are TRBV5-1 and TRBJ2-7; TRBD1 matches 10 bases. V shed 2 bases, J shed 6 bases, and the junction held 11 bases outside the gene matches. CDR1 is SGHRS and CDR2 is YFSETQ in the germline V gene. The CDR3 spans 16 residues. The CDR3: CASSLDRDRGAVEQYF. The CDR3 DNA reads TGCGCCAGCAGCTTAGACCGGGACAGGGGAGCTGTCGAGCAGTACTTC.

This clone was detected a few times. The genes are TRBV7-2 and TRBJ2-1; a possible D gene is TRBD1 (6 bases). V gave up 5 bases and J gave up 0 bases, with 17 bases separating them. The CDR3 extends over 17 amino acids. CDR1 and CDR2 (germline): SGHTA, FQGNSA. The CDR3, as DNA: TGTGCCAGCAGCCGAGGGGGACGGATGAGCTCCTACAATGAGCAGTTCTTC. Translation: CASSRGGRMSSYNEQFF. The full variable domain, completed using reference TRBV7-2 and TRBJ2-1, is GAGVSQSPSNKVTEKGKDVELRCDPISGHTALYWYRQSLGQGLEFLIYFQGNSAPDKSGLPSDRFSAERTGGSVSTLTIQRTQQEDSAVYLCASSRGGRMSSYNEQFFGPGTRLTVL.

CDR3 DNA: TGTGCCAGCAGCTGGGGACTAGAAGATACGCAGTATTTT. This gives the protein CASSWGLEDTQYF. V is TRBV7-9 and J is TRBJ2-3, with TRBD2 identical over 8 bases. The CDR3 has 13 residues. The ends lost 4 bases at V and 5 bases at J; junction bases unmatched: 2. Germline V gene lookup returns CDR1 SEHNR and CDR2 FQNEAQ (reference sequence). Filled out from reference TRBV7-9 and TRBJ2-3, the complete variable domain reads DTGVSQNPRHKITKRGQNVTFRCDPISEHNRLYWYRQTLGQGPEFLTYFQNEAQLEKSRLLSDRFSAERPKGSFSTLEIQRTEQGDSAMYLCASSWGLEDTQYFGPGTRLTVL.

The rearrangement links TRBV2 to TRBJ1-4, with D unclear. The CDR3 spans 11 residues. Trimming pared 6 bases from V and 7 bases from J, leaving 6 bases between. Germline V gene lookup returns CDR1 SNHLY and CDR2 FYNNEI. Here the CDR3 reads CASRLPEKLFF. The DNA of the CDR3 is TGTGCCAGCAGACTCCCTGAAAAACTGTTTTTT.

In its sample, this clone was seen a few times. This rearrangement joins TRBV7-6 to TRBJ2-5; 8 bases match TRBD1. This CDR3 comprises 14 residues. Germline CDR1 reads SGHVS; CDR2 reads FNYEAQ. With 5 bases clipped from V and 2 bases from J, the junction kept 4 bases outside the gene matches. The CDR3 bases are TGTGCCAGCAGCGGCCAGGGGGCTCAAGAGACCCAGTACTTC. Translated, it gives CASSGQGAQETQYF.

A few counts support this clone. The chain uses TRBV11-2 and TRBJ1-2, with D tentatively TRBD1 (6 bases). The CDR3 contains 15 residues. Between the trimmed V and J ends, which lost 5 bases and 4 bases, there was a span of 17 bases. CDR1 SGHAT and CDR2 FQNNGV come from the germline V gene. CDR3 sequence: CASSAGRTVRYGYTF. DNA of the CDR3: TGTGCCAGCAGCGCCGGCAGGACAGTTCGCTATGGCTACACCTTC.

This chain joins TRBV5-1 and TRBJ1-1; the D gene is possibly TRBD1 (5 bases). In germline, CDR1 is SGHRS, CDR2 YFSETQ. With 4 bases removed from V and 0 bases from J, the gap between germline ends came to 7 bases. CDR3 size: 13 residues. CDR3 loop: CASSADMNTEAFF. CDR3 coding DNA: TGCGCCAGCAGCGCGGACATGAACACTGAAGCTTTCTTT.

The J gene is TRBJ2-3, the V gene TRBV5-1, with 13 bases matching TRBD2. The CDR3 length is 17 residues. Germline V gene lookup returns CDR1 SGHRS and CDR2 YFSETQ. With 4 bases clipped from V and 1 base from J, the junction kept 6 bases outside the gene matches. The CDR3 is CASSAWTSGRRTDTQYF. CDR3 DNA sequence: TGCGCCAGCAGCGCCTGGACTAGCGGGAGACGCACAGATACGCAGTATTTT.

This rearrangement joins TRBV14 to TRBJ2-3; 12 positions match TRBD2. Trimming cost V 2 bases and J 6 bases; bases outside gene matches: 9. CDR3 length equals 17 residues. CDR1 and CDR2 from the germline V gene are SGHDN and FVKESK. The CDR3 is CASSQPASSGRADTQYF. The CDR3 DNA sequence: TGTGCCAGCAGCCAACCCGCTTCTAGCGGGAGGGCCGATACGCAGTATTTT.

This chain joins TRBV7-2 and TRBJ2-1; 15 bases are a match to TRBD2. The CDR3 is 17 amino acids. Germline V gene data show CDR1 as SGHTA and CDR2 as FQGNSA. With V trimmed by 3 bases and J by 9 bases, 9 bases remained unmatched. The DNA of the CDR3 is TGTGCCAGCAGCTTCGGACTAGCGGGAGGGTCCCCTGCTGAGCAGTTCTTC. This gives the protein CASSFGLAGGSPAEQFF.

This chain connects TRBV7-8 to TRBJ1-3; D not certain. Between the trimmed V and J ends, which lost 5 bases and 0 bases, there was a span of 14 bases. The CDR3 totals 16 residues. CDR1 SGHVS and CDR2 FQNEAQ come from the germline V gene. In DNA form, the CDR3 reads TGTGCCAGCAGCCTCCAGACTCCTGGCTCTGGAAACACCATATATTTT. Translating it yields CASSLQTPGSGNTIYF.

The chain has TRBV28 and TRBJ1-2; D is perhaps TRBD1 (5 bases). Trimming took off 5 bases at V and 7 bases at J, with 11 bases between the two ends. Germline V gene lookup returns CDR1 MDHEN and CDR2 SYDVKM. CDR3 size: 12 residues. The CDR3 DNA reads as TGTGCCAGCAGTCTCAGGGTATTTGGCTACACCTTC. The encoded protein is CASSLRVFGYTF.

The chain couples TRBV10-1 to TRBJ2-2, with TRBD2 identical over 13 bases. The V segment lost 6 bases and the J segment 5 bases; nucleotides outside the gene matches: 9. The CDR3 covers 17 residues. Germline CDR1 reads WNHNN; CDR2 reads SYGVQD (reference sequence). DNA for the CDR3: TGCGCCAGCAGCCGCGGACTAGCGGGAGATCGAACCGGGGAGCTGTTTTTT. Protein product: CASSRGLAGDRTGELFF.

The chain couples TRBV6-5 to TRBJ1-1; the D is unclear. The CDR3 runs 13 residues. Germline values: CDR1 MNHEY, CDR2 SVGAGI. The V end was cut by 6 bases, the J end by 0 bases, with 8 bases between. The chain's CDR3 is CASRTGMNTEAFF. CDR3 nucleotides: TGTGCCAGCAGAACCGGGATGAACACTGAAGCTTTCTTT.

The rearrangement uses TRBV7-2 and TRBJ1-5; 9 bases line up with TRBD1. The CDR3 is 15 residues long. Germline V lookup: CDR1 SGHTA, CDR2 FQGNSA. The junction had 4 bases not matched to a gene; V was cut back by 5 bases and J by 2 bases. DNA for the CDR3: TGTGCCAGCAGCCGGTGGGACAGGGGCAATCAGCCCCAGCATTTT. Translating gives CASSRWDRGNQPQHF.

CDR3 protein: CASSKAHGQYF. CDR3 coding DNA: TGTGCCAGTAGTAAAGCCCATGGGCAGTACTTC. The chain recombines TRBV19 with TRBJ2-7; D gene ambiguous. The CDR3 contains 11 residues. V shed 4 bases and J shed 9 bases, with 10 bases lying between them. The V gene's germline CDR1 is LNHDA and CDR2 SQIVND (reference sequence). Full variable domain (outside the CDR3, taken from reference TRBV19 and TRBJ2-7): DGGITQSPKYLFRKEGQNVTLSCEQNLNHDAMYWYRQDPGQGLRLIYYSQIVNDFQKGDIAEGYSVSREKKESFPLTVTSAQKNPTAFYLCASSKAHGQYFGPGTRLTVT.

V is TRBV5-1 and J is TRBJ1-6; 7 nucleotides align to TRBD1. CDR3 length: 14 amino acids. J lost 8 bases, V lost 5 bases, and 7 bases had no gene match. The germline V gene has CDR1 SGHRS and CDR2 YFSETQ. The CDR3 sequence is CASRGQAGHSPLHF. CDR3 bases: TGCGCCAGCAGAGGACAGGCTGGACATTCACCCCTCCACTTT.

As to this clone: Lacking the conserved final phenylalanine or tryptophan, this CDR3 likely reflects a read error. V usage is TRBV15 and J usage is TRBJ1-1, with D possibly matching TRBD1 (5 bases). The CDR3 is 12 residues long. Germline CDR1 reads LNHNV; CDR2 reads YYDKDF (reference sequence). Trimming stripped 3 bases from V and 9 bases from J, with 11 bases between. The CDR3 DNA follows: TGTGCCACCAGCAGTCGCACAGGTAAAGCTTTCCTT. Its translation is CATSSRTGKAFL.

This clone turned up a few times. J is TRBJ2-2 and V is TRBV19; no firm D call. This CDR3 comprises 15 residues. The germline V gene encodes CDR1 LNHDA and CDR2 SQIVND (reference sequence). The V and J ends lost 8 bases and 5 bases respectively, with 18 bases between them. CDR3 coding DNA: TGTGCCAGTCTTGGGTCTGGAGTAAAAACCGGGGAGCTGTTTTTT. Translated: CASLGSGVKTGELFF.

This sequence joins TRBV28 and TRBJ2-7; TRBD1 aligns across 9 bases. CDR1 and CDR2 (germline): MDHEN, SYDVKM. CDR3 size: 14 residues. V trimming: 8 bases; J trimming: 4 bases; junction bases outside the gene matches: 9. DNA for the CDR3: TGTGCCAGCGCCCCCGGGACAGGGTTTTACGAGCAGTACTTC. Translated: CASAPGTGFYEQYF.

The V and J genes are TRBV28 and TRBJ2-1, with 9 nucleotides matching TRBD1. V lost 5 bases to trimming and J lost 4 bases; unmatched junction nucleotides: 9. The germline V gene has CDR1 MDHEN and CDR2 SYDVKM. CDR3 length equals 16 residues. CDR3 sequence reads: CASSTEQGAMYNEQFF. The CDR3 DNA sequence: TGTGCCAGCAGTACTGAACAGGGGGCGATGTACAATGAGCAGTTCTTC.